One and the same sample provided the 4 T cell receptor beta chains below, sequenced in a study of T cells in women clearing cervical HPV infection. The protocol was immunoSEQ multiplex PCR, while the TCRdb copy is restricted to in-frame clones and leaves out a portion. This sample's table reports under 35,000 clones. The sample comprised blood buffy coat. Receptor source: a woman between 18 and 70 years old with a cervical HPV16 infection that either progressed to CIN3+ or cleared (not recorded which).

CDR3 loop: CASSLGRAEGETAFF. The sequenced CDR3 bases are TGTGCCAGCAGCTTAGGTAGGGCCGAAGGAGAGACA. The chain links TRBV7-9 to TRBJ1-1; D ambiguous. The read ends 3 residues before the CDR3 terminus; that terminus is restored from the germline J gene. Germline V gene lookup returns CDR1 SEHNR and CDR2 FQNEAQ (reference sequence). CDR3 length equals 15 residues.

On this clone itself: Read coverage stops 3 residues before the CDR3 terminus; the germline J gene supplies the remainder. The chain joins TRBV7-9 to TRBJ1-2; 11 bases match TRBD1. After removal of 5 bases from V and 4 bases from J, the junction contained 6 bases not matched to a gene. There are 15 residues in the CDR3. Per germline, CDR1 SEHNR and CDR2 FQNEAQ (reference sequence). CDR3 residues: CASSEGTGGSYGYTF. CDR3 bases read: TGTGCCAGCAGCGAGGGGACAGGGGGGAGCTATGGC.

Comments on this clone: The read terminates 3 residues before the CDR3 end, so the remaining end is supplied by the germline J gene. The chain couples TRBV19 to TRBJ2-7; D unresolved. Trimming pared 3 bases from V and 1 base from J, leaving 10 bases between. Germline values: CDR1 LNHDA, CDR2 SQIVND (reference sequence). The length of the CDR3 is 14 residues. CDR3 DNA (partial): TGTGCCAGTAGTATCGCAGGTGGATCCTACGAG. Its protein product is CASSIAGGSYE. The entire CDR3 sequence reads CASSIAGGSYEQYF.

About this clone: The CDR3 end is not reached by the read, which stops 3 residues before it; the germline J gene fills it in. The chain joins TRBV12-3 or TRBV12-4 to TRBJ2-7, with 10 bases fitting TRBD1. This CDR3 is built from 13 residues. J lost 6 bases, V lost 4 bases, and 3 bases had no gene match. The covered CDR3 bases are TGTGCCAGCAGTTCGGGACAGGGGCGCGAG. Translated, it gives CASSSGQGRE. Given in full, the CDR3 is CASSSGQGREQYF.